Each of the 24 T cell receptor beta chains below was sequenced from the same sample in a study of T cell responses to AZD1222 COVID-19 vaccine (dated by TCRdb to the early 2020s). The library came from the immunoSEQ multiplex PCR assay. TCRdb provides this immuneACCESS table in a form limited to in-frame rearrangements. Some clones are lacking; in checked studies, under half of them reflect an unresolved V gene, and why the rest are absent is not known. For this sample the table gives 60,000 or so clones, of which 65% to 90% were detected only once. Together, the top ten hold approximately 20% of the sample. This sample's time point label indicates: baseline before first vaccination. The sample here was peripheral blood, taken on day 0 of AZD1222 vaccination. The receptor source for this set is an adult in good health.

The CDR3 loop is CASSSSYAGTVNTEAFF. CDR3 DNA sequence: TGTGCCAGCAGCTCCTCTTACGCCGGGACAGTGAACACTGAAGCTTTCTTT. V and J are TRBV7-9 and TRBJ1-1, with TRBD1 matching 7 bases. Germline values: CDR1 SEHNR, CDR2 FQNEAQ (reference sequence). The J segment lost 0 bases and the V segment lost 4 bases, leaving 11 bases of the junction unmatched. The CDR3 length is 17 residues.

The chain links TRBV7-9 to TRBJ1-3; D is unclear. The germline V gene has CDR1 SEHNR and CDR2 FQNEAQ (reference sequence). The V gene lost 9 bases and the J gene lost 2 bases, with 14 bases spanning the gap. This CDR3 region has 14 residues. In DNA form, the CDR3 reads TGTGCCAGTACGAAGGACGGTCCTGGAAACACCATATATTTT. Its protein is CASTKDGPGNTIYF.

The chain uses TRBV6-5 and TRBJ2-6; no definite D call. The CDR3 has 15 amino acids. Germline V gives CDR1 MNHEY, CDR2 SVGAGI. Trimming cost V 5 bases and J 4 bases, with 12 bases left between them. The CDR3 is CASSPSWSGANVLTF. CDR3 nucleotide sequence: TGTGCCAGCAGTCCCTCATGGTCCGGGGCCAACGTCCTGACTTTC.

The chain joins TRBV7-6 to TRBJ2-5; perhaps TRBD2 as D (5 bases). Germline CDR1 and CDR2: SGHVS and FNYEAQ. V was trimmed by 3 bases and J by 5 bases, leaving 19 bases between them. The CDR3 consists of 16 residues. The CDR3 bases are TGTGCCAGCAGCTTGGATGTGACTATTGCTTTCGAGACCCAGTACTTC. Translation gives CASSLDVTIAFETQYF.

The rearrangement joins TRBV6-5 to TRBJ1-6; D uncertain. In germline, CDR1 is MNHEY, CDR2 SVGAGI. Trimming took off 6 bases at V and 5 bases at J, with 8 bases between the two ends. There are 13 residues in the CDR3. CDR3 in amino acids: CASSLVDNSPLHF. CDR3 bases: TGTGCCAGCAGCCTCGTGGATAATTCACCCCTCCACTTT.

The CDR3 spells CASSQDHGGGAGYTF. The CDR3 nucleotides are TGCGCCAGCAGCCAAGATCATGGAGGGGGCGCTGGCTACACCTTC. This chain links TRBV4-3 with TRBJ1-2; 7 positions match TRBD1. Trimming removed 0 bases from V and 7 bases from J; junction bases left unmatched: 8. The CDR3 runs to 15 residues. The germline V gene encodes CDR1 LGHNA and CDR2 YSLEER.

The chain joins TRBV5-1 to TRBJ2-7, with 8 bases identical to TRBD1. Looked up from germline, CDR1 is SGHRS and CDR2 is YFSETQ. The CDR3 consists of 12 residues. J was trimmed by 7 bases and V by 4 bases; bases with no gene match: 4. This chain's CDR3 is CASSLQGGEQYF. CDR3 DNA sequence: TGCGCCAGCAGCCTACAGGGGGGAGAGCAGTACTTC.

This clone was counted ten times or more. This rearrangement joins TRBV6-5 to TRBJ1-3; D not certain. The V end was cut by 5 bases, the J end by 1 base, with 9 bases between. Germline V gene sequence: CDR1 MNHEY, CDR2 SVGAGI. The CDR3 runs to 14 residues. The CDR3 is CASSPKHSGNTIYF. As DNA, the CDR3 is TGTGCCAGCAGTCCGAAACATTCTGGAAACACCATATATTTT.

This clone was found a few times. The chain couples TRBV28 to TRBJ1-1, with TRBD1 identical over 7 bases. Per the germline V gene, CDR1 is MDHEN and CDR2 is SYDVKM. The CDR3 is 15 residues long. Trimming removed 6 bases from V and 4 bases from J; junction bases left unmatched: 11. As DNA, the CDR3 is TGTGCCAGCAGGACAGGGTCCCCTCAGAGCACTGAAGCTTTCTTT. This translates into CASRTGSPQSTEAFF.

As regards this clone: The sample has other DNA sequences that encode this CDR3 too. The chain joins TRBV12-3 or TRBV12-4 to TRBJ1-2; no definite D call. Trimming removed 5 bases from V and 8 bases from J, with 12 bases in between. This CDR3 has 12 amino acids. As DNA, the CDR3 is TGTGCCAGCAGTCCGTCGGGGTACGGCTACACCTTC. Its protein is CASSPSGYGYTF.

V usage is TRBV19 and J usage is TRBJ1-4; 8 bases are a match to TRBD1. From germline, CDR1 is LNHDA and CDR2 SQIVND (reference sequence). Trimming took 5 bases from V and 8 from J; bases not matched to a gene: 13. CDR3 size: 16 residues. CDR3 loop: CASSDGRGRGSEKLFF. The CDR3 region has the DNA TGTGCCAGTAGTGACGGCAGGGGGCGAGGGTCGGAAAAACTGTTTTTT. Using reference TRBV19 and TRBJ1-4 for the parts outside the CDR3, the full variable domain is DGGITQSPKYLFRKEGQNVTLSCEQNLNHDAMYWYRQDPGQGLRLIYYSQIVNDFQKGDIAEGYSVSREKKESFPLTVTSAQKNPTAFYLCASSDGRGRGSEKLFFGSGTQLSVL.

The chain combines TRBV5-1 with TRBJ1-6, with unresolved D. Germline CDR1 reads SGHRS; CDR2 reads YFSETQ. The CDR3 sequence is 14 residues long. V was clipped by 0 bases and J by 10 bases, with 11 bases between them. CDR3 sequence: CASSLATVQSPLHF. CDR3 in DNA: TGCGCCAGCAGCTTGGCTACAGTACAGTCACCCCTCCACTTT.

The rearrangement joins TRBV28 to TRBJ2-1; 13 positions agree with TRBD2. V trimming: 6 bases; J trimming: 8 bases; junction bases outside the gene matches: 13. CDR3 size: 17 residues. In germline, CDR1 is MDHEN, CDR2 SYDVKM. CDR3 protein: CASRIPKGLAGEDEQFF. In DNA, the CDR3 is TGTGCCAGCAGGATACCAAAAGGACTAGCGGGAGAAGATGAGCAGTTCTTC.

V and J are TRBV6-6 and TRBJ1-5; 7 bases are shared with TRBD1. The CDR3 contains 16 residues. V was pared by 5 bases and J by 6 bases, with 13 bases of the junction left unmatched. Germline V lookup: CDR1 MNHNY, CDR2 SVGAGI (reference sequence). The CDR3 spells CASSNYRGGGPQPQHF. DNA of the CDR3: TGTGCCAGCAGTAATTACAGGGGTGGGGGGCCTCAGCCCCAGCATTTT.

CDR3 in DNA: TGTGCCAGCAGCGTAAGGGCGGGAGGGCCGACAGATACGCAGTATTTT. This gives the protein CASSVRAGGPTDTQYF. The rearrangement links TRBV9 to TRBJ2-3; the match to TRBD2 covers 9 bases. Germline trimming cut 1 base from V and 3 bases from J; bases unmatched to any gene: 6. CDR3 size: 16 residues. Germline CDR1 SGDLS, CDR2 YYNGEE. Supplemented by reference TRBV9 and TRBJ2-3, the full variable domain reads DSGVTQTPKHLITATGQRVTLRCSPRSGDLSVYWYQQSLDQGLQFLIQYYNGEERAKGNILERFSAQQFPDLHSELNLSSLELGDSALYFCASSVRAGGPTDTQYFGPGTRLTVL.

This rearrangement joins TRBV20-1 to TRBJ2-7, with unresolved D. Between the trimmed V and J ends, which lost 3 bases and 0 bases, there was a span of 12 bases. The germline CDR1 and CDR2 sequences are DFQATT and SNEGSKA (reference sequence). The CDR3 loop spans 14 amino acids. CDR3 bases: TGCAGTGCTAGTCCCACGGGTAGCTCCTACGAGCAGTACTTC. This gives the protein CSASPTGSSYEQYF.

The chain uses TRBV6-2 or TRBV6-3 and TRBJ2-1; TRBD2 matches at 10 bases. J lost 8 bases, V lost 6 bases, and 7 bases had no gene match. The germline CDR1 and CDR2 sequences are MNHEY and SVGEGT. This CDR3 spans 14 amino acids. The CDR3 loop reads CASSPGTSVDEQFF. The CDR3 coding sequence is TGTGCCAGCAGCCCCGGGACTAGCGTCGATGAGCAGTTCTTC.

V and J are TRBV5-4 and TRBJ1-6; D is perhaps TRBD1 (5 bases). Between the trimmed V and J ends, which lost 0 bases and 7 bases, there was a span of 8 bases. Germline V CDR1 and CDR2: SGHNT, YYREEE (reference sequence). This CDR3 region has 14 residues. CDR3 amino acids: CASSLDRRNSPLHF. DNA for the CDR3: TGTGCCAGCAGCTTGGACAGGAGAAATTCACCCCTCCACTTT.

The CDR3 reads CASSGNTEQFF. The CDR3, as DNA: TGTGCCAGCAGTGGTAATACTGAGCAGTTCTTC. The genes are TRBV12-3 or TRBV12-4 and TRBJ2-1; D uncertain. Trimming took 5 bases from V and 9 from J, leaving 8 bases between them. This CDR3 spans 11 amino acids.

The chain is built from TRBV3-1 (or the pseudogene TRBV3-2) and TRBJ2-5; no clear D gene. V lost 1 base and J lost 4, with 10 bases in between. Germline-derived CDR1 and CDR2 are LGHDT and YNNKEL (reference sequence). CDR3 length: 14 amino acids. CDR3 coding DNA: TGTGCCAGCAGCCAAGTCATCCAGCGAGAGACCCAGTACTTC. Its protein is CASSQVIQRETQYF.

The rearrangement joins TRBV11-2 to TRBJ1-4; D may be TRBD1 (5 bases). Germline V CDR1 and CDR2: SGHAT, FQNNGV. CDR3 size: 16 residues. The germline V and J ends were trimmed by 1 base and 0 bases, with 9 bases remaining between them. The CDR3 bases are TGTGCCAGCAGCTTAGGGACACGACCAACTAATGAAAAACTGTTTTTT. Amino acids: CASSLGTRPTNEKLFF.

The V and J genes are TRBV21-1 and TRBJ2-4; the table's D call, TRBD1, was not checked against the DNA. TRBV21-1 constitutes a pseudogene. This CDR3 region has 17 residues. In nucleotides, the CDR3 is TGTGCCAGCAGTCGATACGGGACACTACTAGCCAAAAACATTCAGTACTTC. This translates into CASSRYGTLLAKNIQYF.

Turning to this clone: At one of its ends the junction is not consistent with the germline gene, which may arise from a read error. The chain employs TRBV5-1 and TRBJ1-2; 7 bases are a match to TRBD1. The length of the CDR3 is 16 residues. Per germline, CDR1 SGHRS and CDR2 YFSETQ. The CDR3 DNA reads TGCGCCAGCAGTTTGGCCCCCGGGACAGAGCAAGATGGCTACACCTTC. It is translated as CASSLAPGTEQDGYTF.

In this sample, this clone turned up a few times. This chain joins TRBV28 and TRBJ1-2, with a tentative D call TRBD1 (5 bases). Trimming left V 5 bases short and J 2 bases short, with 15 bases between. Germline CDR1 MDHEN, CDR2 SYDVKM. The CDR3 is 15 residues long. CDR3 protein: CASSAQTTGNYGYTF. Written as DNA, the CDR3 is TGTGCCAGCAGTGCTCAAACCACAGGAAACTATGGCTACACCTTC.